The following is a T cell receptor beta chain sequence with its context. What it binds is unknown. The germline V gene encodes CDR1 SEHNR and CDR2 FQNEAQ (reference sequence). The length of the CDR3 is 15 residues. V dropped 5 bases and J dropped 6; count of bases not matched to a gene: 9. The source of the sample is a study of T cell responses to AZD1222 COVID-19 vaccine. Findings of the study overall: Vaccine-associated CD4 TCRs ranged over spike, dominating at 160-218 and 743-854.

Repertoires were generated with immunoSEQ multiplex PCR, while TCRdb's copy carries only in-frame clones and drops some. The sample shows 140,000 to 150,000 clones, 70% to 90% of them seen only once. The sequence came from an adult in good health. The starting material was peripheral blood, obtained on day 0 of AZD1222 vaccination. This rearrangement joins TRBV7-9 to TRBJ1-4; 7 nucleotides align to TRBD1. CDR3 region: CASSPQQGRDEKLFF. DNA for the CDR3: TGTGCCAGCAGCCCCCAACAGGGGAGGGATGAAAAACTGTTTTTT.